Sequencing of this T cell receptor (beta chain) was carried out in a study of T cells in Graves' hyperthyroidism and ophthalmopathy. This clonotype was observed at least ten times. Amplification yielded TCR beta CDR3 regions, with RNA transcripts as the source. The TCR CDR3 was amplified in a first-round RT-PCR using the HTBI primer set. TCRdb re-called the multiplex PCR reads with MiXCR, one entry per CDR3 protein. The sample includes about 520,000 distinct CDR3 sequences, around 22% of them seen just once. The CDR3 has 14 amino acids. The V gene's germline CDR1 is DFQATT and CDR2 SNEGSKA (reference sequence). Trimming cost V 1 base and J 4 bases; bases outside gene matches: 5.

J is TRBJ1-2 and V is TRBV20-1; 8 bases are a match to TRBD1. Sequencing was done on a sample of blood. This receptor was taken from a woman in her thirties with Graves' ophthalmopathy. The CDR3 DNA sequence: TGCAGTGCTAGAGCTACAGGGGGGATCTATGGCTACACCTTC. It specifies CSARATGGIYGYTF.